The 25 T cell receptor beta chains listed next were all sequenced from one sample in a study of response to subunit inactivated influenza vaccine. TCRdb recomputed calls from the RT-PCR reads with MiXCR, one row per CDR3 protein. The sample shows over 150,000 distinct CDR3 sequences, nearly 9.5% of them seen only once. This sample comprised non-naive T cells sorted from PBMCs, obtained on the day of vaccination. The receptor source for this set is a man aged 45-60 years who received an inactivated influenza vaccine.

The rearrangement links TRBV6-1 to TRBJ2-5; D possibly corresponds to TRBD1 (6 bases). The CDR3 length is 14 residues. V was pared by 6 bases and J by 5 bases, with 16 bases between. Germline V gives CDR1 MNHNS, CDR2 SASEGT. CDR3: CASRRPGARETQYF. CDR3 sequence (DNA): TGTGCCAGCAGACGACCAGGGGCGCGGGAGACCCAGTACTTC.

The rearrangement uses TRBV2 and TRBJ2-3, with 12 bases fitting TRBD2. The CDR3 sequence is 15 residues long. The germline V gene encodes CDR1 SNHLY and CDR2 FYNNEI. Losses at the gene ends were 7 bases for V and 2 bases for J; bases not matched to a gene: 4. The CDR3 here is CASTTSGSSTDTQYF. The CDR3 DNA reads TGTGCCAGCACGACTAGCGGGAGTTCCACAGATACGCAGTATTTT. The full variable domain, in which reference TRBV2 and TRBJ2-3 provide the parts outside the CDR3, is EPEVTQTPSHQVTQMGQEVILRCVPISNHLYFYWYRQILGQKVEFLVSFYNNEISEKSEIFDDQFSVERPDGSNFTLKIRSTKLEDSAMYFCASTTSGSSTDTQYFGPGTRLTVL.

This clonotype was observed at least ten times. In DNA form, the CDR3 reads TGCAGTGCTAGGAGCCCGTCTAGCACAGATACGCAGTATTTT. Translating gives CSARSPSSTDTQYF. The chain uses TRBV20-1 and TRBJ2-3; no clear D gene. The CDR3 has 14 residues. Trimming cost V 3 bases and J 0 bases, with 10 bases left between them. Germline V gene lookup returns CDR1 DFQATT and CDR2 SNEGSKA (reference sequence).

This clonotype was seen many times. The CDR3 reads CATKESWTERSGANVLTF. CDR3 bases: TGTGCCACCAAAGAATCGTGGACAGAACGCTCTGGGGCCAACGTCCTGACTTTC. The chain links TRBV10-3 to TRBJ2-6, with D possibly being TRBD1 (6 bases). The length of the CDR3 is 18 residues. Trimming cost V 10 bases and J 0 bases, with 22 bases left between them. Per germline, CDR1 ENHRY and CDR2 SYGVKD.

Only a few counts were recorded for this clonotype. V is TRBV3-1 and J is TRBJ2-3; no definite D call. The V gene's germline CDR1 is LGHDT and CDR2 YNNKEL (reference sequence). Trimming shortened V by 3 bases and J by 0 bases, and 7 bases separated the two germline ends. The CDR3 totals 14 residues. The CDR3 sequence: CASSHVTSTDTQYF. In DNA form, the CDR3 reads TGTGCCAGCAGCCACGTGACTAGCACAGATACGCAGTATTTT.

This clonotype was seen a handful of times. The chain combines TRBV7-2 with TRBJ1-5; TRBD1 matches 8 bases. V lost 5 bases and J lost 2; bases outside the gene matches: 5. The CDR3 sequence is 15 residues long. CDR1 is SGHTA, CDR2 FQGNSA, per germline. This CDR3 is CASSGAQGGNQPQHF. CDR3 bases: TGTGCCAGCAGCGGAGCACAGGGGGGCAATCAGCCCCAGCATTTT.

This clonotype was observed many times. Here the CDR3 reads CASSLGRSGANVLTF. The CDR3 bases are TGTGCCAGCAGCTTAGGACGGTCCGGGGCCAACGTCCTGACTTTC. This rearrangement joins TRBV11-2 to TRBJ2-6; D is uncertain. Trimming cost V 1 base and J 4 bases, with 8 bases left between them. This CDR3 comprises 15 residues. Per the germline V gene, CDR1 is SGHAT and CDR2 is FQNNGV. The variable domain in full, completed from reference TRBV11-2 and TRBJ2-6, reads EAGVAQSPRYKIIEKRQSVAFWCNPISGHATLYWYQQILGQGPKLLIQFQNNGVVDDSQLPKDRFSAERLKGVDSTLKIQPAKLEDSAVYLCASSLGRSGANVLTFGAGSRLTVL.

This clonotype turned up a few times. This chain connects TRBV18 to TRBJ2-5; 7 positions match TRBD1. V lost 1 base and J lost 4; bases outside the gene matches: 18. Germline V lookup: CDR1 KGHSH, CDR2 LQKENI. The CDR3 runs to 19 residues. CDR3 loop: CASSPQATSETGRRETQYF. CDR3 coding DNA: TGTGCCAGCTCACCACAGGCCACCTCCGAGACAGGGCGACGAGAGACCCAGTACTTC.

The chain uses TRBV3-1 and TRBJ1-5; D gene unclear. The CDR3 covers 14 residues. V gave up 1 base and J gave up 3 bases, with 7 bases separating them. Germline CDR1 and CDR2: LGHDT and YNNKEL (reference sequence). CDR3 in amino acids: CASSQGPSNQPQHF. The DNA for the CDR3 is TGTGCCAGCAGCCAAGGTCCCTCCAATCAGCCCCAGCATTTT. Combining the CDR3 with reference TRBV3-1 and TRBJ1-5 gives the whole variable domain DTAVSQTPKYLVTQMGNDKSIKCEQNLGHDTMYWYKQDSKKFLKIMFSYNNKELIINETVPNRFSPKSPDKAHLNLHINSLELGDSAVYFCASSQGPSNQPQHFGDGTRLSIL.

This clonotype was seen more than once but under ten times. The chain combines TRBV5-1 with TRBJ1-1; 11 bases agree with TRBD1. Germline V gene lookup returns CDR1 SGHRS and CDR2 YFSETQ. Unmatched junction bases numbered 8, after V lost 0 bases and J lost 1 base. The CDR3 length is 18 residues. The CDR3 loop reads CASSLGVGTGGSNTEAFF. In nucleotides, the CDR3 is TGCGCCAGCAGCTTGGGTGTGGGGACAGGGGGATCGAACACTGAAGCTTTCTTT.

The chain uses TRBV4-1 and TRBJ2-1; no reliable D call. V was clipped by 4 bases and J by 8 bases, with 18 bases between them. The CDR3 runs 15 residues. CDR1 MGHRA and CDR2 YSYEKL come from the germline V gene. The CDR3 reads CASSLTGHGPDEQFF. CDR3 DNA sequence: TGCGCCAGCAGCCTCACCGGCCACGGGCCGGATGAGCAGTTCTTC.

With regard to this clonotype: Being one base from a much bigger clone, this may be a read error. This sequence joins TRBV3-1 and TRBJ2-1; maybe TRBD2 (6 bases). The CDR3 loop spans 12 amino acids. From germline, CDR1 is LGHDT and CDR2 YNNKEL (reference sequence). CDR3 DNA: TGTACCAGCAGCCCAGGAGGGGATGAGCAGTTCTTC. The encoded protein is CTSSPGGDEQFF.

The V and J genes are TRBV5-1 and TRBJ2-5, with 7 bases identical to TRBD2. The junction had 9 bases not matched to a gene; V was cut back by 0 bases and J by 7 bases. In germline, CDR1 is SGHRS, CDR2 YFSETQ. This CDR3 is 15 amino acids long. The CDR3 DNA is TGCGCCAGCAGCTTGGAAGCAGGGAGGGGCGGGACCCAGTACTTC. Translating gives CASSLEAGRGGTQYF.

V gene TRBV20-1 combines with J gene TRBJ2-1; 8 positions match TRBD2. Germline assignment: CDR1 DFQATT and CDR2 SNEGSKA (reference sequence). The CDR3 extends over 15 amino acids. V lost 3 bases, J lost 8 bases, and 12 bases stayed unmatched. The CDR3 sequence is CSASSGAGGGHEQFF. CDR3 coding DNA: TGCAGTGCTAGTAGCGGGGCGGGGGGTGGCCATGAGCAGTTCTTC.

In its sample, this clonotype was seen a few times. The CDR3 reads CAISVLGGETQYF. The CDR3 nucleotides read TGTGCCATCAGTGTCCTGGGGGGAGAGACCCAGTACTTC. This chain connects TRBV10-3 to TRBJ2-5; the D gene is possibly TRBD2 (6 bases). Germline-derived CDR1 and CDR2 are ENHRY and SYGVKD. The length of the CDR3 is 13 residues. Trimming removed 4 bases from V and 4 bases from J, with 10 bases in between.

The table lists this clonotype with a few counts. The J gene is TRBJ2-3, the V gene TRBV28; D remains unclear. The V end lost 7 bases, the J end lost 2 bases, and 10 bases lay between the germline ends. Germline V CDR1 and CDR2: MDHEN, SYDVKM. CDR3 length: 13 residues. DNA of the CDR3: TGTGCCAGCATTGGCACGACCACAGATACGCAGTATTTT. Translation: CASIGTTTDTQYF.

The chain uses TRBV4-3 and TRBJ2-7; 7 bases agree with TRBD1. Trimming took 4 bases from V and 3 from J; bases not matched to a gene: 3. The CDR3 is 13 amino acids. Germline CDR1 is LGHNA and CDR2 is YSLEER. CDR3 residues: CASSPWTGYEQYF. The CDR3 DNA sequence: TGCGCCAGCAGCCCTTGGACAGGCTACGAGCAGTACTTC.

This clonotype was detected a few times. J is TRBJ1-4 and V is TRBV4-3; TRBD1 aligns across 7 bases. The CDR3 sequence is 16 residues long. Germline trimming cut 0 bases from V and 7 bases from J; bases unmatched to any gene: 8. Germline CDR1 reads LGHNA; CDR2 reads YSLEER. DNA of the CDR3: TGCGCCAGCAGCCAAGATAGACAGGGTTCATCTGAAAAACTGTTTTTT. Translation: CASSQDRQGSSEKLFF.

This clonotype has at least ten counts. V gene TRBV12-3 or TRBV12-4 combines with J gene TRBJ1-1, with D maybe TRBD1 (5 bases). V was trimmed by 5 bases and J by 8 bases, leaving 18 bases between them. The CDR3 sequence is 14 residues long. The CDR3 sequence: CASSVGLPTREAFF. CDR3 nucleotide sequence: TGTGCCAGCAGTGTGGGACTTCCTACCCGGGAAGCTTTCTTT.

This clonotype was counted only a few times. CDR3 DNA: TGCGCCAGCAGCTTGGCCAGTGGGCTTCAGGATACGCAGTATTTT. Protein: CASSLASGLQDTQYF. This chain connects TRBV5-1 to TRBJ2-3; no clear D gene. The CDR3 has 15 residues. CDR1 is SGHRS and CDR2 is YFSETQ in the germline V gene. With 0 bases removed from V and 6 bases from J, the gap between germline ends came to 14 bases.

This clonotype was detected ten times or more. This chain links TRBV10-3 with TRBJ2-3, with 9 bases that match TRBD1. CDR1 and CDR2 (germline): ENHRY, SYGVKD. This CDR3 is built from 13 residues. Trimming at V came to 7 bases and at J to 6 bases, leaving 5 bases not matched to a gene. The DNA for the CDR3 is TGTGCCATCACGGACAGGGGTGGGGATACGCAGTATTTT. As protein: CAITDRGGDTQYF.

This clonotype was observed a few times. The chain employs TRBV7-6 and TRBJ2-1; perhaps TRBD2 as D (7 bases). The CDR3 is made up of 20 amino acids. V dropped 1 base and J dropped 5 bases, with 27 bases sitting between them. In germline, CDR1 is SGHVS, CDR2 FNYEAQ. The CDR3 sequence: CASSLDLFAGAPTDNNEQFF. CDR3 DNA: TGTGCCAGCAGCTTAGATCTGTTTGCGGGGGCGCCCACAGACAACAATGAGCAGTTCTTC.

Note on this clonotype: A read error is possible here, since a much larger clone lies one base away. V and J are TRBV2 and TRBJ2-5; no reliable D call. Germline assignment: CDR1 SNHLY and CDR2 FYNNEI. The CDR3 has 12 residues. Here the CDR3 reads CASCEERETQYF. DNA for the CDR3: TGTGCCAGCTGTGAAGAGAGAGAGACCCAGTACTTC. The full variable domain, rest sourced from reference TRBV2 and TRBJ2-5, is EPEVTQTPSHQVTQMGQEVILRCVPISNHLYFYWYRQILGQKVEFLVSFYNNEISEKSEIFDDQFSVERPDGSNFTLKIRSTKLEDSAMYFCASCEERETQYFGPGTRLLVL.

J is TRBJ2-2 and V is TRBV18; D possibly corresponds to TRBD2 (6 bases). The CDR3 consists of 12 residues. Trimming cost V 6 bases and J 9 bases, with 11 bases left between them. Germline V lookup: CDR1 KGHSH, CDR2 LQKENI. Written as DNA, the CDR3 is TGTGCCAGCTCCCCGGAGGGCCGGGAGCTGTTTTTT. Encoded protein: CASSPEGRELFF.

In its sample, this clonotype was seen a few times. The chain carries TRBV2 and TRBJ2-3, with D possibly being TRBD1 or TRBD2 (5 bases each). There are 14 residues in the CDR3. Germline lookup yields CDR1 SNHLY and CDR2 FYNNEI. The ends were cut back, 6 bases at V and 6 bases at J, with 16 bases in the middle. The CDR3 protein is CASRSGRMQDTQYF. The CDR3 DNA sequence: TGTGCCAGCAGGTCGGGACGGATGCAGGATACGCAGTATTTT.